These 17 T cell receptor beta chains share one sample of origin, sequenced in a study of graft-versus-host responses after intestinal transplantation. Generated by immunoSEQ multiplex PCR, the TCRdb table keeps only in-frame clones and is missing some. The sample has roughly 18,000 clones, roughly 94% seen once. The specimen comprised PBMCs, sampled 23 days after intestinal transplant. The receptors come from a human patient who received an intestinal transplant, so some T cells may come from the graft donor.

V usage is TRBV28 and J usage is TRBJ1-4, with D tentatively TRBD1 (6 bases). Looked up from germline, CDR1 is MDHEN and CDR2 is SYDVKM. V gave up 4 bases and J gave up 7 bases, with 13 bases separating them. This CDR3 comprises 14 residues. In DNA form, the CDR3 reads TGTGCCAGCAGTTCTCAGGGGTGGGGTGAAAAACTGTTTTTT. It specifies CASSSQGWGEKLFF.

J is TRBJ2-7 and V is TRBV13; D gene unclear. From germline, CDR1 is PRHDT and CDR2 FYEKMQ (reference sequence). This CDR3 spans 15 amino acids. V lost 1 base and J lost 4, with 14 bases in between. The CDR3 region has the DNA TGTGCCAGCAGCTTAGCTAGAGGAAAACAGTACGAGCAGTACTTC. Translated, it gives CASSLARGKQYEQYF.

The chain has TRBV21-1 and TRBJ1-3; the D call of TRBD1 is as the table states it, not checked on the DNA. TRBV21-1 is a recognized pseudogene. The CDR3 covers 19 residues. The CDR3 here is CASSKVRQGEQGSGNTIYF. The CDR3 DNA reads TGTGCCAGCAGCAAAGTAAGACAGGGGGAGCAGGGATCTGGAAACACCATATATTTT.

This sequence joins TRBV2 and TRBJ1-1; TRBD1 is a possible D gene (5 bases). Germline V gene data show CDR1 as SNHLY and CDR2 as FYNNEI. The CDR3 runs 14 residues. Trimming removed 5 bases at V and 5 bases at J, with 15 bases between. The CDR3, as DNA: TGTGCCAGCAGTCCGACGGGACGGAGGACTGAAGCTTTCTTT. Its protein product is CASSPTGRRTEAFF.

The J gene is TRBJ1-2, the V gene TRBV18; D is possibly TRBD1 (5 bases). V was pared by 3 bases and J by 2 bases, with 7 bases between. The CDR3 length is 13 residues. The germline V gene encodes CDR1 KGHSH and CDR2 LQKENI. CDR3 DNA sequence: TGTGCCAGCTCACCGACAGAGAACTATGGCTACACCTTC. This encodes CASSPTENYGYTF.

The sample holds one count of this clone. The rearrangement joins TRBV6-1 to TRBJ2-7; 8 bases fit TRBD1. Trimming at V came to 4 bases and at J to 6 bases, leaving 8 bases not matched to a gene. Per germline, CDR1 MNHNS and CDR2 SASEGT. The CDR3 sequence is 14 residues long. CDR3 in DNA: TGTGCCAGCAGTGCAGGGGGCGAGATCTCCGAGCAGTACTTC. This encodes CASSAGGEISEQYF.

The chain has TRBV11-3 and TRBJ2-7; D is unresolved. The germline gives CDR1 SGHNT, CDR2 YENEEA. Trimming cost V 0 bases and J 3 bases, with 12 bases left between them. This CDR3 contains 15 residues. The CDR3 here is CASSLDPAPSYEQYF. For the CDR3, the DNA is TGTGCCAGCAGCTTAGACCCAGCGCCTAGCTACGAGCAGTACTTC.

V is TRBV15 and J is TRBJ1-2; no clear D. This CDR3 has 13 residues. With 0 bases removed from V and 6 bases from J, the gap between germline ends came to 8 bases. Germline CDR1 LNHNV, CDR2 YYDKDF (reference sequence). CDR3 in amino acids: CATSRDEGNGYTF. CDR3 in DNA: TGTGCCACCAGCAGAGATGAGGGTAATGGCTACACCTTC.

The chain couples TRBV7-8 to TRBJ2-7, with a weak D call TRBD1 (6 bases). Looked up from germline, CDR1 is SGHVS and CDR2 is FQNEAQ. This CDR3 is 14 amino acids long. V lost 6 bases and J lost 0, with 12 bases in between. The CDR3 protein is CASSHPDSSYEQYF. Written as DNA, the CDR3 is TGTGCCAGCAGTCACCCGGACAGCTCCTACGAGCAGTACTTC.

The genes are TRBV30 and TRBJ1-5, with D unresolved. CDR1 is GTSNPN, CDR2 SVGIG, per germline (reference sequence). This CDR3 is built from 15 residues. Trimming pared 6 bases from V and 0 bases from J, leaving 15 bases between. CDR3 residues: CACGSRDYSNQPQHF. The DNA for the CDR3 is TGTGCCTGCGGGTCCCGGGATTATAGCAATCAGCCCCAGCATTTT.

The rearrangement links TRBV11-2 to TRBJ2-7; 7 bases match TRBD2. Germline V CDR1 and CDR2: SGHAT, FQNNGV. The CDR3 runs to 14 residues. Trimming at V came to 3 bases and at J to 5 bases, leaving 7 bases not matched to a gene. In DNA form, the CDR3 reads TGTGCCAGCAGCTTTTCGGGAGGCAGAGACGAGCAGTACTTC. Amino acids: CASSFSGGRDEQYF. Full variable domain (remainder filled in from reference TRBV11-2 and TRBJ2-7): EAGVAQSPRYKIIEKRQSVAFWCNPISGHATLYWYQQILGQGPKLLIQFQNNGVVDDSQLPKDRFSAERLKGVDSTLKIQPAKLEDSAVYLCASSFSGGRDEQYFGPGTRLTVT.

The rearrangement uses TRBV19 and TRBJ1-5, with TRBD1 matching over 8 bases. Germline V lookup: CDR1 LNHDA, CDR2 SQIVND (reference sequence). The CDR3 is 17 amino acids. Trimming cost V 7 bases and J 5 bases; bases outside gene matches: 16. DNA of the CDR3: TGTGCCAGTACCCGGCCTGCGACAGGGGTTAACGATCAGCCCCAGCATTTT. Amino acids: CASTRPATGVNDQPQHF.

A note on this clone: The junction shows a germline mismatch at one end, possibly a read error. The V call is TRBV29-1, the J call TRBJ1-2, with D hard to call. Germline CDR1 and CDR2: SQVTM and ANQGSEA. The CDR3 covers 10 residues. The CDR3 here is CSVKDFGYTF. CDR3 nucleotide sequence: TGCAGCGTTAAAGATTTTGGCTACACCTTC.

This clone came up once. The genes are TRBV5-1 and TRBJ1-2, with D unclear. Germline loops: CDR1 SGHRS, CDR2 YFSETQ. The V end was cut by 1 base, the J end by 6 bases, with 7 bases between. This CDR3 has 12 residues. This chain's CDR3 is CASSLFDDGYTF. CDR3 nucleotides: TGCGCCAGCAGCTTGTTTGATGATGGCTACACCTTC.

In this sample, this clone turned up a few times. DNA for the CDR3: TGTGCCAGCAGCTTTTCCGGGACTGGAAACACCATATATTTT. Translated: CASSFSGTGNTIYF. This chain connects TRBV7-2 to TRBJ1-3; D remains ambiguous. The CDR3 contains 14 residues. The ends were cut back, 3 bases at V and 2 bases at J, with 8 bases in the middle. Germline lookup yields CDR1 SGHTA and CDR2 FQGNSA.

The V and J genes are TRBV10-2 and TRBJ1-2, with D possibly being TRBD1 (6 bases). This CDR3 has 15 amino acids. In germline, CDR1 is WSHSY, CDR2 SAAADI. V lost 5 bases and J 6 bases, leaving 19 bases between the germline ends. The CDR3 here is CASSPWGNRDNGYTF. CDR3 DNA sequence: TGCGCCAGCAGTCCCTGGGGAAACAGGGACAATGGCTACACCTTC.

V is TRBV4-1 and J is TRBJ1-3; D gene unclear. The V gene lost 1 base and the J gene lost 4 bases, with 5 bases spanning the gap. CDR1 and CDR2 (germline): MGHRA, YSYEKL. The CDR3 runs to 13 residues. The CDR3 loop reads CASSQGLGNTIYF. CDR3 nucleotide sequence: TGCGCCAGCAGCCAAGGTCTGGGAAACACCATATATTTT.